Reported below is one T cell receptor (beta chain). Looked up from germline, CDR1 is SQVTM and CDR2 is ANQGSEA. V lost 3 bases to trimming and J lost 4 bases, with 11 bases between them. The CDR3 extends over 13 amino acids. This specimen comes from a study of blood T cell repertoires in COVID-19. Study background: The United States, Italy and Spain provided the acute and convalescent COVID-19 samples.

Authors' processing steps: Counts of nucleated cells, estimated from reference gene primer amplification, were obtained. Profiling relied on immunoSEQ multiplex PCR, and the TCRdb table lists in-frame clones only, not all of them. V, J and clone size are taken as reported in that table, and D and trimming were inferred from the DNA itself. The sample holds just under 65,000 clones, roughly 80% seen once. The V and J genes are TRBV29-1 and TRBJ2-3; D call uncertain. The clonotype originates from a man aged 60-69 years with COVID-19, enrolled during active disease. The sample was peripheral blood. The CDR3 loop is CSVDPSVADTQYF. The DNA of the CDR3 is TGCAGCGTTGATCCGAGCGTGGCAGATACGCAGTATTTT.